Following are 14 T cell receptor beta chains from one sample sequenced in a study of T cells after yellow fever vaccination. TCRdb redid the calling of the 5' RACE reads with MiXCR, one entry per CDR3 protein. The sample lists about 580,000 distinct CDR3 sequences, about 17% occurring once. The sequences come from PBMCs, collected less than 6 days after the first yellow fever vaccination. All receptors come from a man aged 18 to 30 who received the YFV17D yellow fever vaccine.

The CDR3, as DNA: TGTGCCAGCAGCGATCCGGGACTAGGGTCCCAGTACTTC. Translating it yields CASSDPGLGSQYF. The chain links TRBV7-2 to TRBJ2-5; 8 positions agree with TRBD2. The CDR3 is 13 amino acids. Per germline, CDR1 SGHTA and CDR2 FQGNSA. V lost 5 bases, J lost 9 bases, and 8 bases stayed unmatched. The full variable domain, rest sourced from reference TRBV7-2 and TRBJ2-5, is GAGVSQSPSNKVTEKGKDVELRCDPISGHTALYWYRQSLGQGLEFLIYFQGNSAPDKSGLPSDRFSAERTGGSVSTLTIQRTQQEDSAVYLCASSDPGLGSQYFGPGTRLLVL.

This sequence joins TRBV11-2 and TRBJ2-2; TRBD1 matches at 8 bases. The CDR3 loop spans 17 amino acids. With V trimmed by 4 bases and J by 0 bases, 7 bases remained unmatched. CDR1 and CDR2 (germline): SGHAT, FQNNGV. The CDR3 DNA reads TGTGCCAGCAGCTCCCCCACAGGGGGTGCGAACACCGGGGAGCTGTTTTTT. Amino acid sequence: CASSSPTGGANTGELFF.

This clonotype came up a few times. In nucleotides, the CDR3 is TGCGCCAGCAGCCAAGACGCAGCCACCTACGAGCAGTACTTC. Translated, it gives CASSQDAATYEQYF. The J gene is TRBJ2-7, the V gene TRBV4-1; no clear D. The germline V and J ends were trimmed by 0 bases and 2 bases, with 8 bases remaining between them. The CDR3 spans 14 residues. Per germline, CDR1 MGHRA and CDR2 YSYEKL.

The chain employs TRBV29-1 and TRBJ2-1, with D perhaps given as TRBD1 or TRBD2 (6 bases each). The CDR3 covers 12 residues. V was shortened by 3 bases and J by 10 bases, with 13 bases between the two germline ends. CDR1 and CDR2 (germline): SQVTM, ANQGSEA. The CDR3 DNA is TGCAGCGTTGACACGGGGGCCCGAGAGCAGTTCTTC. Residues: CSVDTGAREQFF.

CDR3: CSVAWGASYEQYF. CDR3 coding DNA: TGCAGCGTCGCATGGGGGGCTTCCTACGAGCAGTACTTC. V and J are TRBV29-1 and TRBJ2-7, with D perhaps matching TRBD1 or TRBD2 (6 bases each). Germline CDR1 is SQVTM and CDR2 is ANQGSEA. This CDR3 has 13 amino acids. V was clipped by 6 bases and J by 1 base, with 13 bases between them.

The chain carries TRBV5-4 and TRBJ2-1, with D unclear. Germline V lookup: CDR1 SGHNT, CDR2 YYREEE (reference sequence). The CDR3 length is 15 residues. Trimming took off 0 bases at V and 0 bases at J, with 7 bases between the two ends. DNA of the CDR3: TGTGCCAGCAGCTTGGACCAGACCTCCTACAATGAGCAGTTCTTC. Residues: CASSLDQTSYNEQFF.

This clonotype appeared a few times. The chain carries TRBV7-8 and TRBJ1-5; D is ambiguous. Germline V CDR1 and CDR2: SGHVS, FQNEAQ. This CDR3 spans 15 amino acids. V was clipped by 1 base and J by 3 bases, with 10 bases between them. CDR3 sequence (DNA): TGTGCCAGCAGCTTAGGCGTGCAAGACAATCAGCCCCAGCATTTT. Translation: CASSLGVQDNQPQHF.

This sequence joins TRBV5-1 and TRBJ2-2; weak D call: TRBD2 (6 bases). CDR3 length: 16 amino acids. Trimming stripped 6 bases from V and 2 bases from J, with 17 bases between. CDR1 and CDR2 from the germline V gene are SGHRS and YFSETQ. Here the CDR3 reads CASKFSRTTNTGELFF. The CDR3 DNA sequence: TGCGCCAGCAAGTTTAGTCGGACTACCAACACCGGGGAGCTGTTTTTT.

The sample holds a few counts of this clonotype. This CDR3 is CASSLPLAGGLDTQYF. The CDR3 DNA is TGTGCCAGCAGCTTGCCACTAGCGGGGGGGCTGGATACGCAGTATTTT. The V gene is TRBV7-2, the J gene TRBJ2-3; the match to TRBD2 covers 13 bases. V lost 3 bases to trimming and J lost 6 bases; unmatched junction nucleotides: 6. Germline V gene lookup returns CDR1 SGHTA and CDR2 FQGNSA. The CDR3 contains 16 residues.

This clonotype has just a few counts. The V gene is TRBV2, the J gene TRBJ1-5, with D perhaps TRBD1 (5 bases). The CDR3 contains 14 residues. Trimming left V 8 bases short and J 0 bases short, with 11 bases between. Germline V lookup: CDR1 SNHLY, CDR2 FYNNEI. The CDR3 coding sequence is TGTGCCAGCGGGGACCCTTATAGCAATCAGCCCCAGCATTTT. Protein product: CASGDPYSNQPQHF.

Many counts were recorded for this clonotype. The chain employs TRBV6-5 and TRBJ1-1, with a possible D match to TRBD1 (5 bases). V was shortened by 2 bases and J by 3 bases, with 7 bases between the two germline ends. Germline values: CDR1 MNHEY, CDR2 SVGAGI. This CDR3 is 13 amino acids long. In DNA form, the CDR3 reads TGTGCCAGCAGTTACGGGGGTGACACTGAAGCTTTCTTT. It specifies CASSYGGDTEAFF.

This clonotype came up a few times. The J gene is TRBJ2-7, the V gene TRBV2, with 8 bases identical to TRBD1. The CDR3 is made up of 14 amino acids. Unmatched junction bases numbered 5, after V lost 3 bases and J lost 4 bases. Germline CDR1 is SNHLY and CDR2 is FYNNEI. The CDR3: CASSDWTGSYEQYV. The CDR3 DNA is TGTGCCAGCAGTGACTGGACAGGGAGTTACGAGCAGTACGTC.

CDR3 sequence (DNA): TGTGCCAGTCCAGGGCCGGGAGCCTCCTACGAGCAGTACTTC. Translated, it gives CASPGPGASYEQYF. This chain uses TRBV27 with TRBJ2-7; possibly TRBD2 for D (6 bases). Germline CDR1 and CDR2: MNHEY and SMNVEV (reference sequence). The germline V and J ends were trimmed by 9 bases and 0 bases, with 15 bases remaining between them. The CDR3 sequence is 14 residues long.

This clonotype has just a few counts. The chain uses TRBV7-2 and TRBJ2-3; no reliable D call. V was cut by 3 bases and J by 2 bases, with 9 bases left in between. The length of the CDR3 is 14 residues. Germline values: CDR1 SGHTA, CDR2 FQGNSA. The CDR3 spells CASSFTRNTDTQYF. The CDR3 bases are TGTGCCAGCAGCTTTACCAGGAACACAGATACGCAGTATTTT.